This record looks at one T cell receptor beta chain sequence and its context. The germline V and J ends were trimmed by 1 base and 3 bases, with 9 bases remaining between them. The CDR3 sequence is 14 residues long. Germline lookup yields CDR1 LGHDT and CDR2 YNNKEL (reference sequence). Generated by immunoSEQ multiplex PCR, the TCRdb table keeps only in-frame clones and is missing some. The sample gives around 340,000 clones, around 89% of which show up once; approximately 5% is in the top ten. The data were taken from a study of Ad26.COV2.S vaccination and SARS-CoV-2 variants. About the study: Intramuscular Ad26.COV2.S doses were given once or twice, 56 days apart.

The sample's treatment: roughly 19 received Ad26.COV2.S at low or high dose, single or two shots; a few received placebo; per-sample allocation not given. Day 63 after the first injection of vaccine or placebo was the sampling time. At a Boston site, the person donating was an adult of 18-55 years. As its vector, the vaccine had Ad26, which expressed Wuhan-strain SARS-CoV-2 spike. This sequence joins TRBV3-1 (or the pseudogene TRBV3-2) and TRBJ1-2; D unclear. Source: peripheral blood, taken in a trial of Ad26.COV2.S vaccine versus placebo. The receptor was derived from a person aged 18-60 years who received the Ad26.COV2.S COVID-19 vaccine or a placebo. CDR3 in amino acids: CASSQGPFDYGYTF. CDR3 sequence (DNA): TGTGCCAGCAGCCAAGGCCCCTTCGACTATGGCTACACCTTC.